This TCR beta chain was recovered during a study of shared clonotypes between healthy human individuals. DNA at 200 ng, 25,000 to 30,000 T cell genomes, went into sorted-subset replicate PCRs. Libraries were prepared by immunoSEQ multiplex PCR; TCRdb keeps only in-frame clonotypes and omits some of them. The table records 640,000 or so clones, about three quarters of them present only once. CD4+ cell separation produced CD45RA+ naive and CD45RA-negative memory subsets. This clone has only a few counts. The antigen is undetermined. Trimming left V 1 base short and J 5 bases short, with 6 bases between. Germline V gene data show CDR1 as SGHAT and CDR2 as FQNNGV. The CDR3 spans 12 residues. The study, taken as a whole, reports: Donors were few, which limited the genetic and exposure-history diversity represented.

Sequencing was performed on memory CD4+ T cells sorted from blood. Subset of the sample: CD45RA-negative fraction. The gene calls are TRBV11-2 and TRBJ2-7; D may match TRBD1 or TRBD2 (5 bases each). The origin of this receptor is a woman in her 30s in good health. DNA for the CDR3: TGTGCCAGCAGCTTAGCGGGACACGAGCAGTACTTC. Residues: CASSLAGHEQYF.